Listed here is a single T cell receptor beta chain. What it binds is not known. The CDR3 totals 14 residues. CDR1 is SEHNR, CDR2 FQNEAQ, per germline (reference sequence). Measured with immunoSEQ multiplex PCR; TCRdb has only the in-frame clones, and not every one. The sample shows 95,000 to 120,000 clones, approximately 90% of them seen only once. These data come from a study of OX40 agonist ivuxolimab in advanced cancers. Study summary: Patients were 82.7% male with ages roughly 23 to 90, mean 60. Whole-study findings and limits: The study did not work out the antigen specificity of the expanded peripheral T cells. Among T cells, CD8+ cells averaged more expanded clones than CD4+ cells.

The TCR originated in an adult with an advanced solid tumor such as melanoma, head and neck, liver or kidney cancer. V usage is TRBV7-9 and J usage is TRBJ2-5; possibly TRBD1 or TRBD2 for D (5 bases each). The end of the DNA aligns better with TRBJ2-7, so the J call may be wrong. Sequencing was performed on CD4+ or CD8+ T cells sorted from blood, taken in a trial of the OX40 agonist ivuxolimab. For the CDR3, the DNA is TGTGCCAGCAGCACCGGGACCTTCTCCTACGAGCAGTACTTC. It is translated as CASSTGTFSYEQYF.